The source of this TCR beta chain is a study of blood T cell repertoires in COVID-19. The wider study: Acute and convalescent COVID-19 specimens originated in the United States, Italy and Spain.

The CDR3 loop spans 13 amino acids. Germline CDR1 and CDR2: SQVTM and ANQGSEA. The V gene lost 7 bases and the J gene lost 4 bases, with 14 bases spanning the gap. Per the original methods: Reference gene primer amplification gave nucleated cell count estimates. Generated by immunoSEQ multiplex PCR, the TCRdb table keeps only in-frame clones and is missing some. The V and J calls and clone size were taken over from that table, and D and trimming were inferred from the DNA. The sample has about 200,000 clones; around nine tenths are singletons. This clone was recorded only once. Sequenced sample: peripheral blood. This sequence was found in a man younger than 30 with active or convalescent COVID-19. V and J are TRBV29-1 and TRBJ2-1; possibly TRBD1 for D (6 bases). This CDR3 reads CSAIRGQYNEQFF. The CDR3 coding sequence is TGCAGCGCCATCAGGGGACAATACAATGAGCAGTTCTTC.